The source of this T cell receptor (beta chain) is a study of regulatory T cells in long-lasting Graves disease. As for the study in general: For under 3 months, newly diagnosed Graves' patients had been taking antithyroid drugs.

CDR3 regions were amplified by Arm-PCR using iRepertoire HTBI primers to build TCR beta libraries. Authors' processing steps: Looking across samples, the authors found about 62 TRBV and 13 to 15 TRBJ segments. TCRdb ran MiXCR on the multiplex PCR reads and lists one entry per CDR3 protein. The V and J calls here are based on TCRdb, not the publication. The sample shows 200,000 to 250,000 distinct CDR3 sequences, roughly 19% of them seen only once. This clonotype was observed many times. Specified time point: newly diagnosed GD, antithyroid drugs for less than 3 months. There was RNA extracted from PBMCs, and the TCR library was made from it. These same data were also listed under a study on T cells in Graves' hyperthyroidism and ophthalmopathy.

The input for sequencing was peripheral blood mononuclear cells (PBMCs), taken at new diagnosis, from a patient treated with antithyroid drugs. The sequence was obtained from a woman in her twenties or thirties with Graves disease.

For the CDR3, the DNA is TGTGCCAGCACCGACGGAACCCGCTATGGCTACACCTTC. Its translation is CASTDGTRYGYTF. This rearrangement joins TRBV12-3 or TRBV12-4 to TRBJ1-2; no definite D call. Trimming took off 7 bases at V and 4 bases at J, with 13 bases between the two ends. This CDR3 is 13 amino acids long.